This TCR beta chain originates from a study of sequential checkpoint blockade in melanoma. Across the whole study: After both sequences, patients received maintenance nivolumab. DNA from more than 75 pretreatment tumor samples underwent TCRβ immunosequencing.

Some clones are missing from TCRdb's copy, which holds only in-frame ones; the method was immunoSEQ multiplex PCR. The data contain approximately 20,000 clones, 26% of them singletons. Treatment here: randomized to nivolumab then ipilimumab (arm A) or the reverse (arm B). Patients had received no earlier DNA-damaging chemotherapy. As regards this clone: Its matching antigen is unknown.

The length of the CDR3 is 16 residues. V shed 4 bases and J 9 bases; nucleotides not matched to a gene: 11. Germline V gene data show CDR1 as SGHRS and CDR2 as YFSETQ. Notes on the study in general: In arm A, pretreatment tumor clonality was associated with response.

The starting material was tumor tissue (inferred from file names), obtained from a patient given nivolumab and ipilimumab in sequence. The chain carries TRBV5-1 and TRBJ2-1, with 12 positions matching TRBD2. The origin of this receptor is a human donor with melanoma. The CDR3, as DNA: TGCGCCAGCAGCCGAGGGTGGACTAGCGGGGCCGGTGAGCAGTTCTTC. Its protein is CASSRGWTSGAGEQFF.